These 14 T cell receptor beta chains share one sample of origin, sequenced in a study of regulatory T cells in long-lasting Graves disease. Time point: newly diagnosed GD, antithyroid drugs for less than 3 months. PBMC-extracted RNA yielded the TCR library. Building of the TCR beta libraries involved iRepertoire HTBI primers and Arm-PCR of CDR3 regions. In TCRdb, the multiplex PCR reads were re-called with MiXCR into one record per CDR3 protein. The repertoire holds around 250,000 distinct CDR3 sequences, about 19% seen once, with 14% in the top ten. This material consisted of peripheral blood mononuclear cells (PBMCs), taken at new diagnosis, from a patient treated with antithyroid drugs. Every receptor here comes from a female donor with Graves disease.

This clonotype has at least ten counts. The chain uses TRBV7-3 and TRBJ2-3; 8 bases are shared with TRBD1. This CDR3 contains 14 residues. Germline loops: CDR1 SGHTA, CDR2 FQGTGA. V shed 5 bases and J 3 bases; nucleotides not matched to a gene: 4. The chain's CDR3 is CASSQDRETDTQYF. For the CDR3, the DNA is TGTGCCAGCAGCCAGGACAGGGAGACAGATACGCAGTATTTT.

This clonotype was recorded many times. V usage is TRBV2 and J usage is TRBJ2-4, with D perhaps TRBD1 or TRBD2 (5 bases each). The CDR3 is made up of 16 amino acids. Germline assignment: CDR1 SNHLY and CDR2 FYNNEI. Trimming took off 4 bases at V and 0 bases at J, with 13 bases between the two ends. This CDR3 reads CASSGLMGVAKNIQYF. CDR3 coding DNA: TGTGCCAGCAGTGGATTAATGGGGGTAGCCAAAAACATTCAGTACTTC.

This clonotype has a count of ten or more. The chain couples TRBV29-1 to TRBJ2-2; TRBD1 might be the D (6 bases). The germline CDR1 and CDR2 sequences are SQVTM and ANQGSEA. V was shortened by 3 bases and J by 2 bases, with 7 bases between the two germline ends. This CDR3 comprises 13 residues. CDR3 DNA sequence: TGCAGCGTTGACAGGGGCAACACCGGGGAGCTGTTTTTT. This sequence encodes CSVDRGNTGELFF.

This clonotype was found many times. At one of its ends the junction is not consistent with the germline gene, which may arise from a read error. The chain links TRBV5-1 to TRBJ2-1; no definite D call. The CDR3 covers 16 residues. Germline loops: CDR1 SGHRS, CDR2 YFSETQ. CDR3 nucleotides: TGTGCCAGCAGCTTGGGGTTAGAAATTTCCTACAATGAGCAGTTCTTC. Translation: CASSLGLEISYNEQFF. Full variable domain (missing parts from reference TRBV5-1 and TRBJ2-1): KAGVTQTPRYLIKTRGQQVTLSCSPISGHRSVSWYQQTPGQGLQFLFEYFSETQRNKGNFPGRFSGRQFSNSRSEMNVSTLELGDSALYLCASSLGLEISYNEQFFGPGTRLTVL.

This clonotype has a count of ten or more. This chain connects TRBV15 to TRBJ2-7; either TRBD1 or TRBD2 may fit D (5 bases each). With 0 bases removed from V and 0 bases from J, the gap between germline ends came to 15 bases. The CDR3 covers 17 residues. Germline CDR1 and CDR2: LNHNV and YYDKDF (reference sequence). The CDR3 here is CATSRDVGGGSSYEQYF. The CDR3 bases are TGTGCCACCAGCAGAGATGTTGGTGGGGGAAGCTCCTACGAGCAGTACTTC.

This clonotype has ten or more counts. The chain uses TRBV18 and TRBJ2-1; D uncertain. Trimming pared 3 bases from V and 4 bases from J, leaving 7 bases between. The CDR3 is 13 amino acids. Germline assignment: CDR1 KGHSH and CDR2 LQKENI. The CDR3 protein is CASSPSRYNEQFF. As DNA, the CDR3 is TGTGCCAGCTCACCCTCACGGTACAATGAGCAGTTCTTC.

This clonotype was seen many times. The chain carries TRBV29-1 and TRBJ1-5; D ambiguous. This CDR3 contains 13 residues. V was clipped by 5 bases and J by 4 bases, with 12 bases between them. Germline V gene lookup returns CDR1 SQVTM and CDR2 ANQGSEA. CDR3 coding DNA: TGCAGCGTTCGGGATTCACTGAATCAGCCCCAGCATTTT. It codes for CSVRDSLNQPQHF.

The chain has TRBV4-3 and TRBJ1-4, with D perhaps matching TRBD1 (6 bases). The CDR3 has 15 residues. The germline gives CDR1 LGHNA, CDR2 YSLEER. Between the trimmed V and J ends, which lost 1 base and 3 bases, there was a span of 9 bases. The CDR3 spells CASSQGQAANEKLFF. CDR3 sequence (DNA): TGCGCCAGCAGCCAAGGACAGGCTGCTAATGAAAAACTGTTTTTT.

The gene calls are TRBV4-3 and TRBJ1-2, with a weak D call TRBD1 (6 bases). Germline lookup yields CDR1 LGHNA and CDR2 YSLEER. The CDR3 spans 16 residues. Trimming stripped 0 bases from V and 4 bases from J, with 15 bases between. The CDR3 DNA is TGCGCCAGCAGCCAAGATCTGCGGACAGAGCCCTATGGCTACACCTTC. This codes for CASSQDLRTEPYGYTF.

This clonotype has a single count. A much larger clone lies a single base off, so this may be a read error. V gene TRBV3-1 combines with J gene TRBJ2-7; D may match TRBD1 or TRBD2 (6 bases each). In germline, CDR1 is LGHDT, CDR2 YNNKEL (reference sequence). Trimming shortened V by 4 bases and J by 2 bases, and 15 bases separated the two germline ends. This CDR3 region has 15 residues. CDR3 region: CASSLGGTAPYEQYF. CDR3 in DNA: TGTGCCAGCAGCCTAGGGGGGACCGCCCCCTACGAGCAGTACTTC.

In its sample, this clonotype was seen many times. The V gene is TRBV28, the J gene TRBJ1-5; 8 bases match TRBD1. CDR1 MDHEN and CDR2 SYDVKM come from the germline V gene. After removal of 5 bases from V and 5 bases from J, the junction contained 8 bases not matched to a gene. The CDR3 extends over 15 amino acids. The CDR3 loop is CASSATRQGYQPQHF. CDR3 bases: TGTGCCAGCAGTGCCACCAGACAGGGGTATCAGCCCCAGCATTTT.

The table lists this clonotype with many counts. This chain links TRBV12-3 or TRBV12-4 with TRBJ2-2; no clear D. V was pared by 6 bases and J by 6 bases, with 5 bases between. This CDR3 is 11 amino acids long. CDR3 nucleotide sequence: TGTGCCAGCAGCCCATCCGGGGAGCTGTTTTTT. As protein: CASSPSGELFF.

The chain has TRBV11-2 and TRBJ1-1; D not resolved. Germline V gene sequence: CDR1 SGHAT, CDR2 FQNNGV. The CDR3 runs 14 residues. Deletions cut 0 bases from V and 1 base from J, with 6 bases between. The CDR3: CASSLDPRNTEAFF. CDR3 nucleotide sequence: TGTGCCAGCAGCTTAGACCCTAGGAACACTGAAGCTTTCTTT.

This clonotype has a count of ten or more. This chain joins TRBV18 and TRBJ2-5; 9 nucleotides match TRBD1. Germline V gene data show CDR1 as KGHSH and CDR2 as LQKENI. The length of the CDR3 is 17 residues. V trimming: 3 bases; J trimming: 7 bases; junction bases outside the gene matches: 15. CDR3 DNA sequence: TGTGCCAGCTCACCTCCCACAGTGGGACAGGGCCTCGGGACCCAGTACTTC. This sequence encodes CASSPPTVGQGLGTQYF.